Listed below are T cell receptor beta chains from one sample, sequenced in a study of shared clonotypes between healthy human individuals. TCRdb's table, derived via immunoSEQ multiplex PCR, lists solely in-frame clones and lacks some. Found here are fewer than 2.5 million clones, roughly 93% of them singletons; the top ten hold 0.36%. The specimen sequenced was naive CD4+ T cells from PBMCs. The source of these receptors is a man in his late teens or twenties in good health. Some clones in this sample may be carry-over from other donors' samples. Each CDR3 is given with its conserved first and last residue. A D gene is named only where the DNA matches it firmly. Rows give clone size only sometimes, using once, few, many, or a class for an expanded clone.

TRBV9	NA	TRBJ2-3	NA	TGTGCCAGCAGCGCCTCCGGGGGAGGCACAGATACGCAGTATTTT	CASSASGGGTDTQYF
TRBV28	NA	TRBJ1-2	NA	TGTGCCAGCAGTTCCCTGACAGTTGGCTACACCTTC	CASSSLTVGYTF
TRBV18	TRBD1	TRBJ2-7	NA	TGTGCCAGCTCGCCAGGACAGGGGGGATCCTACGAGCAGTACTTC	CASSPGQGGSYEQYF
TRBV6-5	NA	TRBJ2-7	few	TGTGCCAGCAGCTCGGGATCCTACGAGCAGTACTTC	CASSSGSYEQYF
TRBV9	TRBD2	TRBJ2-2	NA	TGTGCCAGCAGCGTAAGGACTAGCGTCGCCGGGGAGCTGTTTTTT	CASSVRTSVAGELFF
TRBV30	NA	TRBJ2-7	NA	TGTGCCTGCGGTATGTACGAGCAGTACTTC	CACGMYEQYF
TRBV7-8	NA	TRBJ2-7	NA	TGTGCCAGCAGCGCCCTTAGCGGAACCTACGAGCAGTACTTC	CASSALSGTYEQYF
TRBV6-1	NA	TRBJ1-6	NA	TGTGCCAGCAGTGACTCATGGAATTCACCCCTCCACTTT	CASSDSWNSPLHF
TRBV19	NA	TRBJ2-1	NA	TGTGCCAGTAGTATAGGACTACACTCCTACAATGAGCAGTTCTTC	CASSIGLHSYNEQFF
TRBV2	NA	TRBJ2-7	NA	TGTGCCAGCAGTGGACGGATACTAACCTACGAGCAGTACTTC	CASSGRILTYEQYF
TRBV7-8	TRBD1	TRBJ2-7	NA	TGTGCCAGCAGCTTAGTCGACAGGGGGAACGAGCAGTACTTC	CASSLVDRGNEQYF
TRBV18	NA	TRBJ2-7	NA	TGTGCCAGCTCACCGCAGGGCCCCGAGCAGTACTTC	CASSPQGPEQYF
TRBV6-4	NA	TRBJ2-2	NA	TGTGCCAGCAGTGAAATAGGTGACACCGGGGAGCTGTTTTTT	CASSEIGDTGELFF
TRBV18	TRBD1	TRBJ1-1	NA	TGTGCCAGCTCACTCGGACAGGAGTTTGAAGCTTTCTTT	CASSLGQEFEAFF
TRBV28	NA	TRBJ1-3	once	TGTGCCAGCAGGCGGACAGCCTCTGGAAACACCATATATTTT	CASRRTASGNTIYF
TRBV6-5	NA	TRBJ2-7	NA	TGTGCCAGCAGTTCACAGAGCTACGAGCAGTACTTC	CASSSQSYEQYF
TRBV5-1	NA	TRBJ2-3	NA	TGCGCCAGCAGCTCCCGGGGCGACGGGACAGATACGCAGTATTTT	CASSSRGDGTDTQYF